Below are 9 T cell receptor beta chains sequenced from a single sample in a study of somatic mutations in cytotoxic T cells in rheumatoid arthritis. Data came from immunoSEQ multiplex PCR; TCRdb stores just in-frame clones and leaves some out. The sample shows tens of thousands of clones, 70% to 85% of them seen only once. Sequences were obtained from CD8+ T cells sorted from blood. These TCRs come from a man aged 35-49 years in good health.

The rearrangement links TRBV6-5 to TRBJ2-1; TRBD2 agrees at 7 bases. The V and J ends lost 6 bases and 4 bases, in that order; junction bases with no gene match: 6. The CDR3 length is 14 residues. From germline, CDR1 is MNHEY and CDR2 SVGAGI. Written as DNA, the CDR3 is TGTGCCAGCAGGACGGGGGGTCTATACAATGAGCAGTTCTTC. Translating it yields CASRTGGLYNEQFF.

The CDR3 reads CASSEKAPYEQYF. In nucleotides, the CDR3 is TGTGCCAGCAGTGAAAAGGCCCCCTACGAGCAGTACTTC. The V gene is TRBV6-1, the J gene TRBJ2-7; D call uncertain. Trimming removed 2 bases at V and 2 bases at J, with 7 bases between. This CDR3 region has 13 residues. Germline CDR1 MNHNS, CDR2 SASEGT.

V and J are TRBV9 and TRBJ2-3, with D possibly being TRBD2 (5 bases). CDR3 length: 14 amino acids. Between the trimmed V and J ends, which lost 4 bases and 1 base, there was a span of 10 bases. Germline V gene sequence: CDR1 SGDLS, CDR2 YYNGEE. Here the CDR3 reads CASSPYGGTDTQYF. The CDR3 nucleotides are TGTGCCAGCAGCCCCTACGGGGGCACAGATACGCAGTATTTT.

The gene calls are TRBV18 and TRBJ1-5; 10 bases map to TRBD1. Trimming removed 4 bases from V and 6 bases from J; junction bases left unmatched: 6. The CDR3 has 15 residues. In germline, CDR1 is KGHSH, CDR2 LQKENI. The CDR3 DNA sequence: TGTGCCAGCTCACAGGGACAGGGGATCTTTCAGCCCCAGCATTTT. Translation: CASSQGQGIFQPQHF.

J is TRBJ2-2 and V is TRBV28; 7 bases align to TRBD1. The CDR3 spans 15 residues. Germline loops: CDR1 MDHEN, CDR2 SYDVKM. Trimming took 6 bases from V and 0 from J; bases not matched to a gene: 4. CDR3 bases: TGTGCCAGCAGAGAGACAGGGTCGAACACCGGGGAGCTGTTTTTT. It yields the protein CASRETGSNTGELFF.

J is TRBJ2-7 and V is TRBV27; 9 bases map to TRBD2. CDR1 is MNHEY, CDR2 SMNVEV, per germline (reference sequence). V lost 0 bases and J lost 3; bases outside the gene matches: 0. The CDR3 is 14 residues long. The CDR3 loop is CASSLSTSGYEQYF. In nucleotides, the CDR3 is TGTGCCAGCAGTTTATCGACTAGCGGCTACGAGCAGTACTTC.

This clone was counted a single time. This chain connects TRBV29-1 to TRBJ2-2; D is ambiguous. CDR3 length: 13 residues. Trimming cost V 3 bases and J 2 bases, with 7 bases left between them. CDR1 and CDR2 from the germline V gene are SQVTM and ANQGSEA. This CDR3 is CSVDLSNTGELFF. The CDR3, as DNA: TGCAGCGTTGATCTCTCAAACACCGGGGAGCTGTTTTTT.

V usage is TRBV28 and J usage is TRBJ2-7, with TRBD1 matching over 7 bases. Germline CDR1 reads MDHEN; CDR2 reads SYDVKM. The junction had 9 bases not matched to a gene; V was cut back by 1 base and J by 9 bases. CDR3 size: 14 residues. CDR3 DNA sequence: TGTGCCAGCAGTTTATTGACAGGGCCGGGCGTGCAGTACTTC. Translation gives CASSLLTGPGVQYF.

This clone was observed a handful of times. J is TRBJ2-1 and V is TRBV21-1; TRBD2 was called by the table and not checked on the DNA. TRBV21-1 is annotated as a pseudogene. This CDR3 contains 15 residues. The CDR3 sequence: CASSKEDSNYNEQFF. In DNA form, the CDR3 reads TGTGCCAGCAGCAAAGAGGACTCAAACTACAATGAGCAGTTCTTC.